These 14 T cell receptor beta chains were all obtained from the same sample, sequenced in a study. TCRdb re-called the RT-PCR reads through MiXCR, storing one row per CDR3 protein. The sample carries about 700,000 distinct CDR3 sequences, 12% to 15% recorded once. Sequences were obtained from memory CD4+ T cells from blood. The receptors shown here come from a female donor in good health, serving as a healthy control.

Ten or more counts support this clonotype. CDR3 bases: TGTGCCAGCAGCTCGGGACAGTATAATGAAAAACTGTTTTTT. Protein: CASSSGQYNEKLFF. The chain joins TRBV7-2 to TRBJ1-4, with 7 bases matching TRBD1. Germline values: CDR1 SGHTA, CDR2 FQGNSA. The CDR3 extends over 14 amino acids. V lost 4 bases and J lost 4; bases outside the gene matches: 3.

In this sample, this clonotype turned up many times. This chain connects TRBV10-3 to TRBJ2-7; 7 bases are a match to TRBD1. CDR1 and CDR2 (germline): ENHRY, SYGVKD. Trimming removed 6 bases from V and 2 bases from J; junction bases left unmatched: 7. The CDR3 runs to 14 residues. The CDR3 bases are TGTGCCATCAGCCGACAGGGAGTTCCCTACGAGCAGTACTTC. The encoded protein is CAISRQGVPYEQYF.

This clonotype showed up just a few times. CDR3 protein: CASSLTGTGSEQYF. Here the CDR3 DNA reads TGTGCCAGCAGCTTAACCGGGACAGGGAGTGAGCAGTACTTC. The chain joins TRBV7-3 to TRBJ2-7; 9 bases are a match to TRBD1. CDR1 is SGHTA and CDR2 is FQGTGA in the germline V gene. The CDR3 covers 14 residues. Trimming took 0 bases from V and 7 from J; bases not matched to a gene: 4.

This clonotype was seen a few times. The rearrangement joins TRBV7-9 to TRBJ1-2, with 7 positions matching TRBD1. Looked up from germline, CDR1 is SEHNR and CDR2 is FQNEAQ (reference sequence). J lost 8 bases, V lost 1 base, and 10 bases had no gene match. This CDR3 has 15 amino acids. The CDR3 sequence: CASSLVDTGAGGYTF. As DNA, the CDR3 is TGTGCCAGCAGCTTAGTCGACACAGGGGCTGGGGGCTACACCTTC. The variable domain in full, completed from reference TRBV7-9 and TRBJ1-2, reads DTGVSQNPRHKITKRGQNVTFRCDPISEHNRLYWYRQTLGQGPEFLTYFQNEAQLEKSRLLSDRFSAERPKGSFSTLEIQRTEQGDSAMYLCASSLVDTGAGGYTFGSGTRLTVV.

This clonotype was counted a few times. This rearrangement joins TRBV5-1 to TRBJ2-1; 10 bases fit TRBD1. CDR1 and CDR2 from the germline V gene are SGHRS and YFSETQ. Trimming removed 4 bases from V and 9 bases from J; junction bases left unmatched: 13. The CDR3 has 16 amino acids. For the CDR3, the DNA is TGCGCCAGCAGCATGGCCTCGGACAGGGGGTCTAGTGAGCAGTTCTTC. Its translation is CASSMASDRGSSEQFF.

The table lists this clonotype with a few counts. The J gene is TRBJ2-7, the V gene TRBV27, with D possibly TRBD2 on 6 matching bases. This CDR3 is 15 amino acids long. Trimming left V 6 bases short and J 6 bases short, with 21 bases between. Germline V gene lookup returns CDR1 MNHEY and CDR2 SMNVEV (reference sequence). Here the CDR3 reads CASSSLGTGLGEQYF. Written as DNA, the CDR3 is TGTGCCAGCAGCTCCTTGGGTACGGGACTCGGCGAGCAGTACTTC.

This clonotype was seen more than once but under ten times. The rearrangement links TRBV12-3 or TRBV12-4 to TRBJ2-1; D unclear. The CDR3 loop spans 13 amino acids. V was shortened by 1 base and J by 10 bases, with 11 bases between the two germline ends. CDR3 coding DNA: TGTGCCAGCAGTTTAGGGTCTTACGGAGAGCAGTTCTTC. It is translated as CASSLGSYGEQFF.

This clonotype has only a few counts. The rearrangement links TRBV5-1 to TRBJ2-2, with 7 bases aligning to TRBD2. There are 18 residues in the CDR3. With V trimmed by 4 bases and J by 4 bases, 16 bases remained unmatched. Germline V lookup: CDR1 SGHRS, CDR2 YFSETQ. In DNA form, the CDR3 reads TGCGCCAGCAGCCCCACCCTTTCGGGGGAGGGAGGCACCGGGGAGCTGTTTTTT. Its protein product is CASSPTLSGEGGTGELFF. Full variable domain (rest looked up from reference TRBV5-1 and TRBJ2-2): KAGVTQTPRYLIKTRGQQVTLSCSPISGHRSVSWYQQTPGQGLQFLFEYFSETQRNKGNFPGRFSGRQFSNSRSEMNVSTLELGDSALYLCASSPTLSGEGGTGELFFGEGSRLTVL.

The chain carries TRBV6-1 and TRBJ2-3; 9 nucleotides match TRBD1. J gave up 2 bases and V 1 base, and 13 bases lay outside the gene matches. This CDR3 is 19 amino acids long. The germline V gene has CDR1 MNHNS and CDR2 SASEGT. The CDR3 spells CASSEGTTTGTGLTDTQYF. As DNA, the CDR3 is TGTGCCAGCAGTGAAGGTACTACAACCGGGACAGGGCTCACAGATACGCAGTATTTT.

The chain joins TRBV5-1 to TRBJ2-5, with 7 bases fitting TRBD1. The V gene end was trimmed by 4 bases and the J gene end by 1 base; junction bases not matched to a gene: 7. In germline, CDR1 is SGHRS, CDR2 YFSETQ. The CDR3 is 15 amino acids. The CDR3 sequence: CASSPGTVIQETQYF. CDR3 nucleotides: TGCGCCAGCAGCCCAGGGACAGTCATCCAAGAGACCCAGTACTTC.

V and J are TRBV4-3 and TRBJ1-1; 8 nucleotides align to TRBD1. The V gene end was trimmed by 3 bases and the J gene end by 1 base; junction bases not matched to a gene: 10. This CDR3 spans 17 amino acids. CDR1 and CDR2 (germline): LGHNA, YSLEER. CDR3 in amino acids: CASSQTIIGQGNTEAFF. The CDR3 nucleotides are TGCGCCAGCAGCCAGACAATTATAGGACAGGGGAACACTGAAGCTTTCTTT.

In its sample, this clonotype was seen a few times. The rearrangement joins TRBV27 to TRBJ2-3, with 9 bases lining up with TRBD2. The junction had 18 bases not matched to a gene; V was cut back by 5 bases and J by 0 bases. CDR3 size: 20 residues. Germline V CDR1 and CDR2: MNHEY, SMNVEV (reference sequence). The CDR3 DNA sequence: TGTGCCAGCAGTCCAACCCCCCCGAGGCGGGGGGGTACTAGCACAGATACGCAGTATTTT. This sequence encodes CASSPTPPRRGGTSTDTQYF.

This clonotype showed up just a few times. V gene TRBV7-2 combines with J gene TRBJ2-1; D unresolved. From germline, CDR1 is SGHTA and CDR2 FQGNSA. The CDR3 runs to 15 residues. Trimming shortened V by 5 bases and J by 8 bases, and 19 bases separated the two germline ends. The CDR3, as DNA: TGTGCCAGCAGCCGCGACCTGCCTAGAGCGTATGAGCAGTTCTTC. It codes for CASSRDLPRAYEQFF. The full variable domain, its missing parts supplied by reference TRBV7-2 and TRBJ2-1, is GAGVSQSPSNKVTEKGKDVELRCDPISGHTALYWYRQSLGQGLEFLIYFQGNSAPDKSGLPSDRFSAERTGGSVSTLTIQRTQQEDSAVYLCASSRDLPRAYEQFFGPGTRLTVL.

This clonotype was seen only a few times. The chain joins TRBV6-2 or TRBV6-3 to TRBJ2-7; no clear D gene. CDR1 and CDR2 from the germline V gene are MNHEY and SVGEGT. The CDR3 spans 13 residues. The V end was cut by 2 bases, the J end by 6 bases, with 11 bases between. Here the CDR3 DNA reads TGTGCCAGCAGTTACGTGGCAGGCGGCGAGCAGTACTTC. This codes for CASSYVAGGEQYF.